The T cell receptor (beta chain) described here comes from a study of early T cells in non-severe SARS-CoV-2 infection. Study as a whole: The sequenced material was bulk RNA from unsorted whole blood, and its chains were unpaired.

The table lists this clonotype with a few counts. Its antigen is unidentified. The CDR3 covers 12 residues. V was trimmed by 6 bases and J by 4 bases, leaving 7 bases between them. Findings of the study overall: Comparison of clonotypes with VDJdb favored anti-spike CD8 responses while missing private and CD4 specificities.

The TCR library protocol attached unique molecular identifiers to the individual cDNA molecules. MiXCR was run by TCRdb on the 5' RACE reads, yielding one entry per CDR3 protein. The repertoire holds tens of thousands of distinct CDR3 sequences, about 13% seen once, with approximately 5.2% in the top ten. This receptor was obtained from an adult who was a healthcare worker with PCR-confirmed SARS-CoV-2 infection or an uninfected control (not recorded which). Material: whole blood. This chain links TRBV12-3 or TRBV12-4 with TRBJ1-5; D gene uncertain. As DNA, the CDR3 is TGTGCCAGCAGACGGGCGAATCAGCCCCAGCATTTT. This encodes CASRRANQPQHF.